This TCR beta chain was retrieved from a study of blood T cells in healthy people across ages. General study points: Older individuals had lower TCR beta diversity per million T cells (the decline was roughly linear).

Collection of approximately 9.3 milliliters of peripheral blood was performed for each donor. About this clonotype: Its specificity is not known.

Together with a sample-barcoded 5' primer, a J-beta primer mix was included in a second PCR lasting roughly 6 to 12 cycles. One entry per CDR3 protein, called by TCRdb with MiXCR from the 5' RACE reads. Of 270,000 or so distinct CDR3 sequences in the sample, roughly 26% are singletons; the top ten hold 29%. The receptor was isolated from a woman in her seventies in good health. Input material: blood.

CDR3 nucleotide sequence: TGTGCCAGCTTCCTAGGGGGGGGACGTTCGCTAGAGACCCAGTACTTC. Protein product: CASFLGGGRSLETQYF. The V gene is TRBV6-1, the J gene TRBJ2-5, with D possibly TRBD2 on 7 matching bases. CDR1 and CDR2 from the germline V gene are MNHNS and SASEGT. V was pared by 8 bases and J by 4 bases, with 23 bases between. CDR3 length: 16 amino acids.